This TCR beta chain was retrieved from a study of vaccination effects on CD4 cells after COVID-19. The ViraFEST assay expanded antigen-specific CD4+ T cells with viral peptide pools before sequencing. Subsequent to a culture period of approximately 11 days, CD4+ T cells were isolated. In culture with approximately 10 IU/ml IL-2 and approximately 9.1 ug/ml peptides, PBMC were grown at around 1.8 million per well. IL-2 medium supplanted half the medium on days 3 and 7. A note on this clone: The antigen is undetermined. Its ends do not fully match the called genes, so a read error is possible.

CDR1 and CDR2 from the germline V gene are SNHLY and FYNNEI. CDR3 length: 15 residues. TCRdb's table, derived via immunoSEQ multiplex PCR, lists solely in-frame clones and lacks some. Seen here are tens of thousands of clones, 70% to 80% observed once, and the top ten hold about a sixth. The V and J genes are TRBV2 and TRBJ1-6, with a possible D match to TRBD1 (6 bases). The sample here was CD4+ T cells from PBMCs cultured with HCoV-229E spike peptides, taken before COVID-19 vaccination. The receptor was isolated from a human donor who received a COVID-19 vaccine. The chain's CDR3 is CASSEGGGRISPLHF. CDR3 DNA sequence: TGTGCCAGCAGCGAAGGGGGGGGGCGGATTTCACCCCTCCACTTT.